The next 23 T cell receptor beta chains were all read from a single sample in a study of T cells in Graves' hyperthyroidism and ophthalmopathy. It was RNA transcripts that yielded the amplified TCR beta CDR3 regions. The primer set for the first-round RT-PCR of the TCR CDR3 was HTBI. TCRdb ran MiXCR on the multiplex PCR reads and lists one entry per CDR3 protein. This table has a few hundred thousand distinct CDR3 sequences, approximately 15% appearing once. The sequencing sample was made of blood. These receptors all come from a woman aged 25 to 39 with Graves' hyperthyroidism that later progressed to Graves' ophthalmopathy.

A word on this clonotype: The junction does not match germline at one end; this may be a read error. The chain carries TRBV7-7 and TRBJ2-1; D perhaps matches TRBD2 (6 bases). The CDR3 is 14 residues long. Per the germline V gene, CDR1 is SSHAT and CDR2 is FNYEAQ (reference sequence). This chain's CDR3 is CASSLDAGRGEQFF. DNA of the CDR3: TGTGCTAGCAGCTTAGACGCGGGAAGGGGTGAGCAGTTCTTC.

This clonotype was counted many times. This chain links TRBV11-2 with TRBJ1-3, with D uncertain. Trimming left V 0 bases short and J 0 bases short, with 9 bases between. CDR1 is SGHAT, CDR2 FQNNGV, per germline. The length of the CDR3 is 16 residues. The CDR3 DNA reads as TGTGCCAGCAGCTTAGAAAGGCTGTACTCTGGAAACACCATATATTTT. Translation gives CASSLERLYSGNTIYF. Filled out from reference TRBV11-2 and TRBJ1-3, the complete variable domain reads EAGVAQSPRYKIIEKRQSVAFWCNPISGHATLYWYQQILGQGPKLLIQFQNNGVVDDSQLPKDRFSAERLKGVDSTLKIQPAKLEDSAVYLCASSLERLYSGNTIYFGEGSWLTVV.

This clonotype was seen repeatedly, ten times or more. The chain combines TRBV7-2 with TRBJ1-2; 9 bases are shared with TRBD1. This CDR3 comprises 16 residues. J was trimmed by 5 bases and V by 4 bases; bases with no gene match: 11. The germline V gene has CDR1 SGHTA and CDR2 FQGNSA. The CDR3 region is CASSSADRGIGYGYTF. The CDR3 coding sequence is TGTGCCAGCAGCTCAGCAGACAGGGGGATTGGGTATGGCTACACCTTC.

The chain combines TRBV10-3 with TRBJ2-7; tentative D call: TRBD2 (5 bases). V lost 2 bases, J lost 8 bases, and 22 bases lay in between. The CDR3 contains 16 residues. Germline assignment: CDR1 ENHRY and CDR2 SYGVKD. CDR3 DNA: TGTGCCATCAGTGAGCAGGAGGACGAATATCAACGACAGCAGTACTTC. Its translation: CAISEQEDEYQRQQYF.

V is TRBV11-1 and J is TRBJ2-1; 9 nucleotides align to TRBD2. The CDR3 covers 15 residues. Unmatched junction bases numbered 3, after V lost 2 bases and J lost 4 bases. Per germline, CDR1 SGHAT and CDR2 FQDESV (reference sequence). CDR3 nucleotide sequence: TGTGCCAGCAGCTTAATAGCGGGAGAGTACAATGAGCAGTTCTTC. Translated, it gives CASSLIAGEYNEQFF. Drawing the rest from reference TRBV11-1 and TRBJ2-1, the complete variable domain is EAEVAQSPRYKITEKSQAVAFWCDPISGHATLYWYRQILGQGPELLVQFQDESVVDDSQLPKDRFSAERLKGVDSTLKIQPAELGDSAMYLCASSLIAGEYNEQFFGPGTRLTVL.

This CDR3 is CASSYQTNTEAFF. The DNA for the CDR3 is TGTGCCAGCAGTTATCAGACGAACACTGAAGCTTTCTTT. The chain has TRBV28 and TRBJ1-1; D gene uncertain. Germline CDR1 is MDHEN and CDR2 is SYDVKM. Trimming took off 4 bases at V and 1 base at J, with 7 bases between the two ends. The CDR3 covers 13 residues.

This clonotype was counted once. The J gene is TRBJ2-7, the V gene TRBV7-2; TRBD1 agrees at 8 bases. The CDR3 spans 17 residues. The V gene's germline CDR1 is SGHTA and CDR2 FQGNSA. V shed 7 bases, J shed 0 bases, and the junction held 14 bases outside the gene matches. This chain's CDR3 is CASTRGAGGTGSYEQYF. The CDR3 bases are TGTGCCAGCACCAGGGGGGCCGGAGGGACAGGCTCCTACGAGCAGTACTTC. The full variable domain, its missing parts supplied by reference TRBV7-2 and TRBJ2-7, is GAGVSQSPSNKVTEKGKDVELRCDPISGHTALYWYRQSLGQGLEFLIYFQGNSAPDKSGLPSDRFSAERTGGSVSTLTIQRTQQEDSAVYLCASTRGAGGTGSYEQYFGPGTRLTVT.

The sample holds many counts of this clonotype. The chain is built from TRBV2 and TRBJ1-6; D possibly corresponds to TRBD1 (6 bases). Looked up from germline, CDR1 is SNHLY and CDR2 is FYNNEI. The V gene lost 4 bases and the J gene lost 4 bases, with 11 bases spanning the gap. The CDR3 contains 15 residues. CDR3 in DNA: TGTGCCAGCAGTGTCGGGGGCTATTATAATTCACCCCTCCACTTT. Translation gives CASSVGGYYNSPLHF.

This clonotype was observed at least ten times. V usage is TRBV7-2 and J usage is TRBJ2-5; 7 bases agree with TRBD2. Germline V gene sequence: CDR1 SGHTA, CDR2 FQGNSA. V trimming: 4 bases; J trimming: 7 bases; junction bases outside the gene matches: 6. The CDR3 runs 13 residues. CDR3 in DNA: TGTGCCAGCAGCTCAGACGGGGGGAGGACCCAGTACTTC. As protein: CASSSDGGRTQYF.

This clonotype was seen more than once but under ten times. The chain employs TRBV12-3 or TRBV12-4 and TRBJ2-2, with 9 bases lining up with TRBD2. The CDR3 runs to 16 residues. The V and J ends lost 7 bases and 7 bases, in that order; junction bases with no gene match: 13. The DNA for the CDR3 is TGTGCCAGCATTGGGGTAGCGGGAGACTTTGTCGGGGAGCTGTTTTTT. It specifies CASIGVAGDFVGELFF.

In its sample, this clonotype was seen a few times. CDR3 sequence reads: CASSGTGTVDWLFF. For the CDR3, the DNA is TGTGCCAGCAGCGGAACCGGGACAGTCGACTGGCTGTTTTTT. The chain has TRBV5-5 and TRBJ2-2; 7 bases are shared with TRBD1. Germline lookup yields CDR1 SGHKS and CDR2 YYEKEE (reference sequence). V lost 4 bases and J lost 13; bases outside the gene matches: 13. The CDR3 sequence is 14 residues long.

In this sample, this clonotype turned up a few times. The chain joins TRBV5-1 to TRBJ2-1, with 15 bases identical to TRBD2. This CDR3 is built from 19 residues. CDR1 and CDR2 from the germline V gene are SGHRS and YFSETQ. The V segment lost 4 bases and the J segment 1 base; nucleotides outside the gene matches: 9. The CDR3 DNA sequence: TGCGCCAGCAGCCAAGGCCCGGGACTAGCGGGAGGTTCCTACAATGAGCAGTTCTTC. Encoded protein: CASSQGPGLAGGSYNEQFF. Based on the CDR3 plus reference TRBV5-1 and TRBJ2-1, the full variable domain is KAGVTQTPRYLIKTRGQQVTLSCSPISGHRSVSWYQQTPGQGLQFLFEYFSETQRNKGNFPGRFSGRQFSNSRSEMNVSTLELGDSALYLCASSQGPGLAGGSYNEQFFGPGTRLTVL.

This clonotype was recorded at least ten times. This chain connects TRBV6-1 to TRBJ1-1, with D possibly TRBD1 on 5 matching bases. Germline V gene data show CDR1 as MNHNS and CDR2 as SASEGT. V dropped 6 bases and J dropped 5 bases, with 10 bases sitting between them. The CDR3 spans 12 residues. The CDR3 here is CASRLRETEAFF. CDR3 in DNA: TGTGCCAGCAGACTCAGGGAGACTGAAGCTTTCTTT.

This clonotype was recorded at least ten times. The CDR3 nucleotides are TGCAGCGTTGAAGCCTACGCCAACGCTGAAGCTTTCTTT. Its protein product is CSVEAYANAEAFF. This chain connects TRBV29-1 to TRBJ1-1; unclear D gene. CDR1 and CDR2 from the germline V gene are SQVTM and ANQGSEA. Trimming removed 1 base from V and 6 bases from J, with 12 bases in between. The CDR3 has 13 amino acids.

J is TRBJ2-1 and V is TRBV24-1; 8 bases are a match to TRBD2. Trimming removed 2 bases from V and 2 bases from J; junction bases left unmatched: 16. This CDR3 spans 20 amino acids. Germline CDR1 KGHDR, CDR2 SFDVKD. DNA for the CDR3: TGTGCCACCAGTGATTCCACTCCGGGACTAGTTCGTGTGGCCTACAATGAGCAGTTCTTC. Its protein product is CATSDSTPGLVRVAYNEQFF.

This clonotype came up many times. The chain has TRBV2 and TRBJ1-5; 7 bases are shared with TRBD1. Looked up from germline, CDR1 is SNHLY and CDR2 is FYNNEI. V gave up 3 bases and J gave up 9 bases; unmatched junction bases: 8. The CDR3 has 14 residues. CDR3 in DNA: TGTGCCAGCAGTGATTTGAGGGGGCCCTCGCCCCAGCATTTT. It is translated as CASSDLRGPSPQHF.

As regards this clonotype: It may be a read error: a sequence one base away is much more abundant. CDR3 nucleotide sequence: TGTGCCAGCAGCTTCAATACTGGATCGCGGTACGAGCAGTACTTC. This gives the protein CASSFNTGSRYEQYF. The chain carries TRBV13 and TRBJ2-7; D gene unclear. Trimming cost V 3 bases and J 4 bases, with 16 bases left between them. In germline, CDR1 is PRHDT, CDR2 FYEKMQ (reference sequence). The CDR3 is made up of 15 amino acids.

This clonotype was counted ten times or more. The V gene is TRBV14, the J gene TRBJ1-4; D ambiguous. The CDR3 is 13 residues long. V dropped 1 base and J dropped 12 bases, with 12 bases sitting between them. The germline V gene encodes CDR1 SGHDN and CDR2 FVKESK. CDR3 residues: CASSQAVDPQLFF. The DNA for the CDR3 is TGTGCCAGCAGCCAAGCCGTCGATCCTCAACTGTTTTTT.

This clonotype appeared many times. V usage is TRBV19 and J usage is TRBJ1-5, with TRBD1 matching 8 bases. V trimming: 6 bases; J trimming: 2 bases; junction bases outside the gene matches: 6. The CDR3 is made up of 15 amino acids. Looked up from germline, CDR1 is LNHDA and CDR2 is SQIVND (reference sequence). The CDR3 loop is CASSLTGVGNQPQHF. The CDR3 bases are TGTGCCAGTAGCCTGACAGGGGTTGGCAATCAGCCCCAGCATTTT.

This clonotype was detected many times. CDR3 protein: CASSTPSGMSAYEQYF. In DNA form, the CDR3 reads TGCGCCAGCAGCACACCTAGCGGGATGTCAGCCTACGAGCAGTACTTC. This chain joins TRBV5-1 and TRBJ2-7; 9 nucleotides match TRBD2. Germline values: CDR1 SGHRS, CDR2 YFSETQ. The CDR3 totals 16 residues. V gave up 4 bases and J gave up 2 bases; unmatched junction bases: 10.

This clonotype has at least ten counts. This rearrangement joins TRBV27 to TRBJ2-5; a weak D match, TRBD2 (6 bases). The V gene's germline CDR1 is MNHEY and CDR2 SMNVEV (reference sequence). Trimming took off 6 bases at V and 5 bases at J, with 19 bases between the two ends. This CDR3 contains 15 residues. The CDR3 coding sequence is TGTGCCAGCAGAGGTCGGGGTGGGGGGATGGAGACCCAGTACTTC. Translation gives CASRGRGGGMETQYF.

The gene calls are TRBV7-9 and TRBJ1-5; D is ambiguous. Germline-derived CDR1 and CDR2 are SEHNR and FQNEAQ (reference sequence). V lost 1 base and J 5 bases, leaving 6 bases between the germline ends. This CDR3 region has 13 residues. The CDR3 region has the DNA TGTGCCAGCAGCTTAGAGACTGATCAGCCCCAGCATTTT. Protein: CASSLETDQPQHF. Based on the CDR3 plus reference TRBV7-9 and TRBJ1-5, the full variable domain is DTGVSQNPRHKITKRGQNVTFRCDPISEHNRLYWYRQTLGQGPEFLTYFQNEAQLEKSRLLSDRFSAERPKGSFSTLEIQRTEQGDSAMYLCASSLETDQPQHFGDGTRLSIL.

The sample holds a few counts of this clonotype. Because the CDR3's place on the DNA is in doubt, the DNA is left out and the CDR3 is given as listed by TCRdb. The CDR3: CASSWGGGARTFF. J is TRBJ1-1 and V is TRBV19; TRBD1, the table's D call, lacks a check against the DNA. Inclusive of both ends, the CDR3 amounts to 13 amino acids. In germline, CDR1 is LNHDA, CDR2 SQIVND (reference sequence).